The 20 T cell receptor beta chains presented below share a single source sample, sequenced in a study of CD4 T cells in relation to SARS-CoV-2 and coronaviruses. Repertoires were generated with immunoSEQ multiplex PCR, while TCRdb's copy carries only in-frame clones and drops some. The table shows 60,000 to 80,000 clones, with about 87% occurring only once. Unexposed donor CD4+ T cells date from about 2011-2018, before the COVID-19 pandemic. The specimen was memory CD4+ T cells from PBMCs. Receptor source: a human donor in good health.

This clone has a handful of counts. The chain recombines TRBV5-6 with TRBJ2-2; D is unclear. The CDR3 has 13 residues. Germline V gene lookup returns CDR1 SGHDT and CDR2 YYEEEE. V was shortened by 1 base and J by 5 bases, with 6 bases between the two germline ends. CDR3 sequence reads: CASSLMRTGELFF. The CDR3 DNA sequence: TGTGCCAGCAGCTTGATGAGGACCGGGGAGCTGTTTTTT.

V usage is TRBV10-3 and J usage is TRBJ2-7, with a tentative D call TRBD1 (6 bases). The CDR3 consists of 14 residues. The germline CDR1 and CDR2 sequences are ENHRY and SYGVKD. V was cut by 6 bases and J by 2 bases, with 14 bases left in between. The CDR3 coding sequence is TGTGCCATCAGCGGGACAACGAAAACCTACGAGCAGTACTTC. It encodes CAISGTTKTYEQYF.

The table lists this clone with a few counts. The V gene is TRBV6-2 or TRBV6-3, the J gene TRBJ1-5; no clear D gene. Germline-derived CDR1 and CDR2 are MNHEY and SVGEGT. Trimming removed 5 bases at V and 3 bases at J, with 14 bases between. The CDR3 is made up of 15 amino acids. The CDR3 DNA sequence: TGTGCCAGCAGTGTCCCTGAGCTGCACAATCAGCCCCAGCATTTT. Amino acid sequence: CASSVPELHNQPQHF.

J is TRBJ1-2 and V is TRBV5-1; the D gene is possibly TRBD1 (6 bases). V gave up 8 bases and J gave up 0 bases, with 17 bases separating them. Germline V lookup: CDR1 SGHRS, CDR2 YFSETQ. The CDR3 length is 15 residues. CDR3 sequence: CASSPPDRANYGYTF. DNA of the CDR3: TGCGCCAGTTCTCCCCCGGACAGAGCTAACTATGGCTACACCTTC.

Here the CDR3 reads CASSLGLAGDSTDTQYF. Written as DNA, the CDR3 is TGCGCCAGCAGCTTGGGACTAGCGGGGGATAGCACAGATACGCAGTATTTT. The chain employs TRBV5-1 and TRBJ2-3, with 12 positions matching TRBD2. The CDR3 has 17 amino acids. Germline V gene sequence: CDR1 SGHRS, CDR2 YFSETQ. The J segment lost 0 bases and the V segment lost 0 bases, leaving 2 bases of the junction unmatched.

As concerns this clone: A read error may produce the germline difference seen at one junction end. This sequence joins TRBV7-2 and TRBJ2-1, with TRBD2 matching over 7 bases. The CDR3 is 12 residues long. In germline, CDR1 is SGHTA, CDR2 FQGNSA. CDR3 nucleotide sequence: TGTGCCAGCAGCCAAATGGGGGGGGTGCAGCTCTTC. Translation gives CASSQMGGVQLF.

V and J are TRBV7-9 and TRBJ2-7; 8 positions match TRBD2. This CDR3 has 15 residues. V shed 0 bases, J shed 2 bases, and the junction held 3 bases outside the gene matches. CDR1 is SEHNR and CDR2 is FQNEAQ in the germline V gene (reference sequence). The CDR3 nucleotides read TGTGCCAGCAGCTTAGCTAGCGGGGCACCCTACGAGCAGTACTTC. Translating it yields CASSLASGAPYEQYF.

This chain links TRBV28 with TRBJ2-4; the match to TRBD1 covers 7 bases. The CDR3 is 17 residues long. Per the germline V gene, CDR1 is MDHEN and CDR2 is SYDVKM. Trimming cost V 5 bases and J 1 base; bases outside gene matches: 11. The CDR3 DNA sequence: TGTGCCAGCAGTACGCACAGGGGCGGATTGGCCAAAAACATTCAGTACTTC. Protein sequence: CASSTHRGGLAKNIQYF. Using reference TRBV28 and TRBJ2-4 for the parts outside the CDR3, the full variable domain is DVKVTQSSRYLVKRTGEKVFLECVQDMDHENMFWYRQDPGLGLRLIYFSYDVKMKEKGDIPEGYSVSREKKERFSLILESASTNQTSMYLCASSTHRGGLAKNIQYFGAGTRLSVL.

J is TRBJ2-5 and V is TRBV9; possible D gene TRBD2, 10 bases. Germline V gene lookup returns CDR1 SGDLS and CDR2 YYNGEE. This CDR3 spans 21 amino acids. Trimming took 2 bases from V and 6 from J, leaving 35 bases between them. CDR3 DNA: TGTGCCAGCAGCGTCGGACAGGGGACGCGGGGGACACTAGCGGGACCCAAGACCCAGTACTTC. It encodes CASSVGQGTRGTLAGPKTQYF.

The chain combines TRBV18 with TRBJ2-3; D unclear. The CDR3 runs 15 residues. The V gene lost 3 bases and the J gene lost 5 bases, with 15 bases spanning the gap. CDR1 is KGHSH and CDR2 is LQKENI in the germline V gene. The CDR3 nucleotides are TGTGCCAGCTCACCTAGTCTGCCGCCGGGAGATACGCAGTATTTT. Its protein product is CASSPSLPPGDTQYF.

This clone turned up a few times. The V call is TRBV30, the J call TRBJ1-6, with D perhaps matching TRBD1 (5 bases). This CDR3 comprises 12 residues. V was clipped by 5 bases and J by 5 bases, with 7 bases between them. CDR1 and CDR2 from the germline V gene are GTSNPN and SVGIG (reference sequence). The CDR3 loop reads CAWGHNNSPLHF. DNA of the CDR3: TGTGCCTGGGGACATAATAATTCACCCCTCCACTTT. The full variable domain, in which reference TRBV30 and TRBJ1-6 provide the parts outside the CDR3, is SQTIHQWPATLVQPVGSPLSLECTVEGTSNPNLYWYRQAAGRGLQLLFYSVGIGQISSEVPQNLSASRPQDRQFILSSKKLLLSDSGFYLCAWGHNNSPLHFGNGTRLTVT.

Note on this clone: Other DNA sequences of this sample code for an identical CDR3. The chain employs TRBV18 and TRBJ2-2, with D unclear. The CDR3 is 11 residues long. Germline loops: CDR1 KGHSH, CDR2 LQKENI. Trimming took 6 bases from V and 3 from J, leaving 2 bases between them. The CDR3, as DNA: TGTGCCAGCTCCGACACCGGGGAGCTGTTTTTT. Translation: CASSDTGELFF.

The chain combines TRBV7-9 with TRBJ1-3; 7 bases agree with TRBD1. CDR1 SEHNR and CDR2 FQNEAQ come from the germline V gene (reference sequence). The CDR3 is made up of 16 amino acids. With 2 bases clipped from V and 0 bases from J, the junction kept 4 bases outside the gene matches. The CDR3 DNA is TGTGCCAGCAGCTTAAGGGGGACAGCCTCTGGAAACACCATATATTTT. This codes for CASSLRGTASGNTIYF. Together with reference TRBV7-9 and TRBJ1-3, the CDR3 gives the full variable domain: DTGVSQNPRHKITKRGQNVTFRCDPISEHNRLYWYRQTLGQGPEFLTYFQNEAQLEKSRLLSDRFSAERPKGSFSTLEIQRTEQGDSAMYLCASSLRGTASGNTIYFGEGSWLTVV.

This clone was seen just once. The chain combines TRBV5-6 with TRBJ2-1; TRBD1 aligns across 9 bases. The CDR3 length is 15 residues. After removal of 3 bases from V and 3 bases from J, the junction contained 4 bases not matched to a gene. CDR1 and CDR2 from the germline V gene are SGHDT and YYEEEE. CDR3 in amino acids: CASSWTGAYYNEQFF. CDR3 nucleotides: TGTGCCAGCAGCTGGACAGGGGCTTACTACAATGAGCAGTTCTTC. The whole variable domain, filled in from reference TRBV5-6 and TRBJ2-1, reads DAGVTQSPTHLIKTRGQQVTLRCSPKSGHDTVSWYQQALGQGPQFIFQYYEEEERQRGNFPDRFSGHQFPNYSSELNVNALLLGDSALYLCASSWTGAYYNEQFFGPGTRLTVL.

The V gene is TRBV5-1, the J gene TRBJ2-3, with 7 bases that match TRBD2. The V segment lost 3 bases and the J segment 4 bases; nucleotides outside the gene matches: 5. The CDR3 consists of 14 residues. Germline V gene sequence: CDR1 SGHRS, CDR2 YFSETQ. This CDR3 reads CASSSGGGADTQYF. CDR3 coding DNA: TGCGCCAGCAGCTCGGGGGGAGGCGCAGATACGCAGTATTTT.

This rearrangement joins TRBV10-3 to TRBJ2-5; TRBD2 agrees at 11 bases. Germline CDR1 is ENHRY and CDR2 is SYGVKD. The CDR3 is 17 residues long. J lost 1 base, V lost 8 bases, and 12 bases had no gene match. CDR3 DNA: TGTGCCATCTCTCAGAGTAGCGGGGGGGGGTCCCAAGAGACCCAGTACTTC. It yields the protein CAISQSSGGGSQETQYF.

This chain connects TRBV12-3 or TRBV12-4 to TRBJ2-1, with 7 bases lining up with TRBD1. This CDR3 has 13 amino acids. V shed 0 bases, J shed 8 bases, and the junction held 1 base outside the gene matches. CDR3 sequence: CASSLAGQHEQFF. DNA of the CDR3: TGTGCCAGCAGTTTAGCGGGACAGCATGAGCAGTTCTTC.

The chain couples TRBV6-5 to TRBJ2-1; 7 nucleotides match TRBD1. The CDR3 sequence is 15 residues long. CDR1 is MNHEY, CDR2 SVGAGI, per germline. V was pared by 2 bases and J by 8 bases, with 9 bases of the junction left unmatched. CDR3 protein: CASSYIQGTVDEQFF. CDR3 nucleotides: TGTGCCAGCAGTTACATACAGGGGACGGTTGATGAGCAGTTCTTC.

V is TRBV6-5 and J is TRBJ2-1; 9 bases match TRBD2. Germline-derived CDR1 and CDR2 are MNHEY and SVGAGI. The junction had 7 bases not matched to a gene; V was cut back by 2 bases and J by 5 bases. The CDR3 is 16 amino acids. The CDR3 loop is CASSYASSGDDNEQFF. The CDR3 DNA sequence: TGTGCCAGCAGTTACGCCTCTAGCGGGGACGACAATGAGCAGTTCTTC.

The chain links TRBV5-1 to TRBJ1-4; D ambiguous. The V and J ends lost 4 bases and 2 bases respectively, with 9 bases between them. Germline V lookup: CDR1 SGHRS, CDR2 YFSETQ. CDR3 size: 14 residues. The CDR3 DNA sequence: TGCGCCAGCAGCCCGGCTTTGACTAATGAAAAACTGTTTTTT. It is translated as CASSPALTNEKLFF.